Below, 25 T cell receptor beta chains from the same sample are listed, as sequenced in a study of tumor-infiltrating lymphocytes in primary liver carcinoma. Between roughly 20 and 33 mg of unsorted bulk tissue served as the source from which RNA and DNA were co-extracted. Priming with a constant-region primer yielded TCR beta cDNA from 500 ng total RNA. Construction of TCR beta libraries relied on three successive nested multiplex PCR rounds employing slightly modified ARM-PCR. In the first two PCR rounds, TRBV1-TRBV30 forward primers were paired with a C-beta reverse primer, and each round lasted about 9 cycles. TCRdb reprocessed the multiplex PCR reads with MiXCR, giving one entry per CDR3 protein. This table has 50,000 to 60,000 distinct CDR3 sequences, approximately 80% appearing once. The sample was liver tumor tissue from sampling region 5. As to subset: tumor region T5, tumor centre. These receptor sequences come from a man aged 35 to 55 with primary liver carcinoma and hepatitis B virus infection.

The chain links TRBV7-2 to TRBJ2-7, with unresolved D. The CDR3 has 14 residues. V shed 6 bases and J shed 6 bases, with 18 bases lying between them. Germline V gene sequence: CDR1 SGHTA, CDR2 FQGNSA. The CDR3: CASSLSSFVCEQYF. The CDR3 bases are TGTGCCAGCAGTTTATCAAGTTTCGTCTGCGAGCAGTACTTC.

The CDR3 reads CASSPSAGVHNEQFF. The CDR3 nucleotides are TGTGCCAGCAGCCCCTCAGCGGGAGTTCACAATGAGCAGTTCTTC. The chain carries TRBV2 and TRBJ2-1, with TRBD2 identical over 8 bases. Per germline, CDR1 SNHLY and CDR2 FYNNEI. CDR3 size: 15 residues. Trimming removed 6 bases from V and 5 bases from J; junction bases left unmatched: 9.

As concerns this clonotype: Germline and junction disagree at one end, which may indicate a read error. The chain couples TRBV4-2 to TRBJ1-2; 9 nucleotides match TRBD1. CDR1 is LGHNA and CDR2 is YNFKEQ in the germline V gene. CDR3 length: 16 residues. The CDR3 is CASSQPGQGLSDGYSF. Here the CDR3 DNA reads TGTGCCAGCAGCCAACCCGGACAGGGGTTATCGGATGGCTACAGCTTC.

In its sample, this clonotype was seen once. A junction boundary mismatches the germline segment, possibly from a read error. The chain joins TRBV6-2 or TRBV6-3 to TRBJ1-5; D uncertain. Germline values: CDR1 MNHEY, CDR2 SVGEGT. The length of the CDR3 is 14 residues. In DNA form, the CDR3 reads TGTGCCACCAGTTACCGACCTATCAATCAGCCCCAGCATTTT. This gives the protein CATSYRPINQPQHF.

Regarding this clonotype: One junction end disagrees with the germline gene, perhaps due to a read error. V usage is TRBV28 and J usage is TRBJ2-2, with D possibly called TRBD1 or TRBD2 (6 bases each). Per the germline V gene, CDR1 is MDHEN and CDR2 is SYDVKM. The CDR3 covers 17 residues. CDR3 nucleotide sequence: TGTGCCAGCAGTTTTTCGGGACTGGGGGCGAACACCGGGAAGCGGTCTTTT. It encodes CASSFSGLGANTGKRSF.

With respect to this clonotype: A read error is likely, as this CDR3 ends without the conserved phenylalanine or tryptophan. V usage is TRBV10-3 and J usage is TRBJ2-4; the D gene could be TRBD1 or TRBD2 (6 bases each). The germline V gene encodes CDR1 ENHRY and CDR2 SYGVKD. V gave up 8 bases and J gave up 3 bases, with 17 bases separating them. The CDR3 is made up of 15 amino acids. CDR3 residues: CAIRETGGFKNIQYL. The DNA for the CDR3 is TGTGCCATCCGGGAGACCGGGGGCTTCAAAAACATTCAGTACCTC.

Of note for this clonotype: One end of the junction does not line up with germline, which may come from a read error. CDR3 sequence: CASSFRTSGIDVLTF. DNA for the CDR3: TGTGCCAGCAGTTTTAGGACTAGCGGGATCGACGTCCTAACTTTC. The J gene is TRBJ2-6, the V gene TRBV6-1, with 12 bases lining up with TRBD2. The CDR3 has 15 residues. The V gene's germline CDR1 is MNHNS and CDR2 SASEGT.

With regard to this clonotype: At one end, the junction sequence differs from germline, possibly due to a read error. CDR3 sequence (DNA): TGCGCCAGCAGTTACTCGACGGGGAGCTACATCTTC. Translated, it gives CASSYSTGSYIF. The genes are TRBV6-2 or TRBV6-3 and TRBJ1-2; D not certain. From germline, CDR1 is MNHEY and CDR2 SVGEGT. The CDR3 length is 12 residues.

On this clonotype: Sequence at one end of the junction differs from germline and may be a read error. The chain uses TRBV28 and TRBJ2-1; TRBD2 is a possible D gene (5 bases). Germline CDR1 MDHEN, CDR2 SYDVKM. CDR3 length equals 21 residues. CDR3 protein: CASCLGPILRGGAGAYNEQFF. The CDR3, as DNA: TGTGCCAGCTGTTTAGGGCCAATCCTACGGGGTGGTGCGGGCGCCTACAATGAGCAGTTCTTC. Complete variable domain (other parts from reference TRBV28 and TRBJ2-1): DVKVTQSSRYLVKRTGEKVFLECVQDMDHENMFWYRQDPGLGLRLIYFSYDVKMKEKGDIPEGYSVSREKKERFSLILESASTNQTSMYLCASCLGPILRGGAGAYNEQFFGPGTRLTVL.

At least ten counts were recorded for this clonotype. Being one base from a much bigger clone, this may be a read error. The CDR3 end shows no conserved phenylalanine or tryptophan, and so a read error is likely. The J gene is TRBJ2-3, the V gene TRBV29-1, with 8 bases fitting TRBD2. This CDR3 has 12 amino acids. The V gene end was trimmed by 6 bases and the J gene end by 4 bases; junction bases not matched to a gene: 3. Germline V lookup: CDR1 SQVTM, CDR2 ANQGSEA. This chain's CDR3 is CSVGGESDTQYL. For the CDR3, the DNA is TGCAGCGTCGGGGGGGAATCAGATACGCAGTATCTT.

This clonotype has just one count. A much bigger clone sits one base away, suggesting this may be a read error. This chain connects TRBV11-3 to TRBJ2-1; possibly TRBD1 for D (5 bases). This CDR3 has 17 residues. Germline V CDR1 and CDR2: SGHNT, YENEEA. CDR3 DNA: TGTACCGGCAGCTTAGGGGAAGGCGCTAACTCCTACAATGAGCAGCTCTTC. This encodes CTGSLGEGANSYNEQLF.

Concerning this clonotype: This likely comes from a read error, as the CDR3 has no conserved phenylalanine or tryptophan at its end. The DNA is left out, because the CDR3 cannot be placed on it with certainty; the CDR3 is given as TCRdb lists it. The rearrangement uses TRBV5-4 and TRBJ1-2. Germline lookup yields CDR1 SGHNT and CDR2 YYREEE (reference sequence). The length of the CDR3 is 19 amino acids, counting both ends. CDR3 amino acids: CASSLGLGGGPQGGQGYNI.

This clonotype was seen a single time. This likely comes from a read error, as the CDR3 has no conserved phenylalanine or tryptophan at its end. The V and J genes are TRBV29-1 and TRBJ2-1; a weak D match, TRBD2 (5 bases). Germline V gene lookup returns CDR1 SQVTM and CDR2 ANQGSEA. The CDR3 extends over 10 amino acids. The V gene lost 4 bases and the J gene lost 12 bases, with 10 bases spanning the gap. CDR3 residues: CSVGEGGQFV. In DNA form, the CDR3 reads TGCAGCGTTGGGGAAGGAGGGCAGTTCGTC.

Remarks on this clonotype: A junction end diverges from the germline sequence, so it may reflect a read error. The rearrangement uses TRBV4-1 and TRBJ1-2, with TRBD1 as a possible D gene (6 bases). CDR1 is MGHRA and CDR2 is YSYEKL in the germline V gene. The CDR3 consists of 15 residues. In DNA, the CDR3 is TGCGCGAGCACCGACCAGGGACAATCTAACTATGGCCACACCTTC. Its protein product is CASTDQGQSNYGHTF.

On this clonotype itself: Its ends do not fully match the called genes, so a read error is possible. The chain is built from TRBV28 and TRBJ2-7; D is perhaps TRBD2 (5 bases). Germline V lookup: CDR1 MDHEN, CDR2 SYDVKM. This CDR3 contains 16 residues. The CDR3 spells CVSSTPLGRSRREQYF. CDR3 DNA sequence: TGTGTCAGCAGCACCCCCTTAGGGAGAAGCAGGCGCGAGCAGTACTTC.

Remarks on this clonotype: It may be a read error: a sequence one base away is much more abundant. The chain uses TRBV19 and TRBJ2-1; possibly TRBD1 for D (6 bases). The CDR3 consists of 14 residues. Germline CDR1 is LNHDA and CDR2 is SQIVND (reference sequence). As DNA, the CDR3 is TGTGCCTGTAGTAGAGGACAGCGGATGAATGAGCAGTTCTTC. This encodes CACSRGQRMNEQFF.

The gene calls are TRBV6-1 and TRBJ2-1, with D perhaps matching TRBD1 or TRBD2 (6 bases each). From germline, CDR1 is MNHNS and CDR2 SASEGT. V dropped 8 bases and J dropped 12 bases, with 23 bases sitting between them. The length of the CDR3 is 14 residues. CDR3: CASDLGGSYSGQFF. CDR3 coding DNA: TGTGCCAGCGACTTGGGGGGCTCCTACAGTGGGCAGTTCTTC.

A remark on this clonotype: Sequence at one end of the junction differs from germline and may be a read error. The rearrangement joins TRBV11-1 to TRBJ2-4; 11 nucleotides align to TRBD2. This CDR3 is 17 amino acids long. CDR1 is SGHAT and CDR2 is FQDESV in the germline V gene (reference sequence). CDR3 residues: CANSFLETSGTKNIQCF. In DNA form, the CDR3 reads TGTGCCAACAGCTTTCTCGAGACTAGCGGGACCAAAAACATTCAGTGCTTC. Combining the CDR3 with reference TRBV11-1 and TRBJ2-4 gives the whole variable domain EAEVAQSPRYKITEKSQAVAFWCDPISGHATLYWYRQILGQGPELLVQFQDESVVDDSQLPKDRFSAERLKGVDSTLKIQPAELGDSAMYLCANSFLETSGTKNIQCFGAGTRLSVL.

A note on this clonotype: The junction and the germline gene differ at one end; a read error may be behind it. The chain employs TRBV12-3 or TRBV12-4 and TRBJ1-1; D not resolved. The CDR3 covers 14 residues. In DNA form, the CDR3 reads TGTCTCAGCAGCTCTTCCGATGCGAACACTGTAGCTTTCTTT. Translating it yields CLSSSSDANTVAFF.

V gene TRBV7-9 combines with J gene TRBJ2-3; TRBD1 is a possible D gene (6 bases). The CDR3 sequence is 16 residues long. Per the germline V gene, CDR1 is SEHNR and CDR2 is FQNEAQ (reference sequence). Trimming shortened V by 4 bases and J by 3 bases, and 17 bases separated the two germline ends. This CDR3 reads CASSSTDRMLTDTQYF. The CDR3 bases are TGTGCCAGCAGCTCGACCGACAGGATGTTAACAGATACGCAGTATTTT.

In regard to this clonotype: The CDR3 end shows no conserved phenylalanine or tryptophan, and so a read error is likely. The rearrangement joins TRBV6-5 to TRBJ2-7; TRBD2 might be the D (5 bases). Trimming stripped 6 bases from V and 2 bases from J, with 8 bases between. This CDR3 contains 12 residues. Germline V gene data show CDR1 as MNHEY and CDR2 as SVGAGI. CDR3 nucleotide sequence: TGTGCCAGCAGCCAGGAGGCCTACGAGCAGTACTCC. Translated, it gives CASSQEAYEQYS.

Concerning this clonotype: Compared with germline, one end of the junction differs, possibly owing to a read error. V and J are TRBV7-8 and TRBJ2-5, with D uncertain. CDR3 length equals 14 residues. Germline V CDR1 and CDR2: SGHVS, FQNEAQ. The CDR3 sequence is CARSLYSLCETQYF. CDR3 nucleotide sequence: TGTGCCCGCAGCTTATACTCCTTATGCGAGACCCAGTACTTC.

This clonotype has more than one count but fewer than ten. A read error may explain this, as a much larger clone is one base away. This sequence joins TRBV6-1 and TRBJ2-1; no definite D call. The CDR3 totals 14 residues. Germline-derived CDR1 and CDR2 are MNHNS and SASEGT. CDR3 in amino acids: CTSSVELTYNEQFF. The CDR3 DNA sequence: TGTACCAGCAGTGTCGAACTGACGTACAATGAGCAGTTCTTC.

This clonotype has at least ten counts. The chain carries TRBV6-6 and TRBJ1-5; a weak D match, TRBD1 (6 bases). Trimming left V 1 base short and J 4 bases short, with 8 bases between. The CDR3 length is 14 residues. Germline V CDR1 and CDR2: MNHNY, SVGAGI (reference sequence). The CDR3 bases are TGTGCCAGCAGTTACTTACAGGGAAATCAGCCCCAGCATTTT. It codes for CASSYLQGNQPQHF.

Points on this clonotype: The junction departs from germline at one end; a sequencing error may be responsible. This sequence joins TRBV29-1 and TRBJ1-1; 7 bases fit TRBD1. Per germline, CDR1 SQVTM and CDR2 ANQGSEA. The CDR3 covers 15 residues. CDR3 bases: TGCAGCACCGTTGTTGTAGGGGGCTTGAATACTGAAGCTATCTTT. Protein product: CSTVVVGGLNTEAIF.